This T cell receptor beta chain was sequenced for a study of blood T cells in healthy people across ages. This clonotype was observed once. A J-beta primer mix and a sample-barcoded 5' primer were used in a second PCR of roughly 6 to 11 cycles. TCRdb reprocessed the 5' RACE reads with MiXCR, giving one entry per CDR3 protein. The data contain about 1.6 million distinct CDR3 sequences, 30% to 40% of them seen just once; the ten biggest clones take up roughly 10%. Germline V lookup: CDR1 MDHEN, CDR2 SYDVKM. Trimming took 1 base from V and 0 from J, leaving 4 bases between them. The CDR3 covers 14 residues. Every participating donor contributed about 10 milliliters of peripheral blood through a draw. PBMCs, at least 7 million per sample, were isolated.

The clonotype comes from a woman aged 25-40 years in good health. The J gene is TRBJ1-5, the V gene TRBV28; D gene ambiguous. What was sequenced was blood. CDR3 nucleotide sequence: TGTGCCAGCAGTTTATTGACTAGCAATCAGCCCCAGCATTTT. Translating it yields CASSLLTSNQPQHF. The full variable domain, its missing parts supplied by reference TRBV28 and TRBJ1-5, is DVKVTQSSRYLVKRTGEKVFLECVQDMDHENMFWYRQDPGLGLRLIYFSYDVKMKEKGDIPEGYSVSREKKERFSLILESASTNQTSMYLCASSLLTSNQPQHFGDGTRLSIL.